Shown below are 10 T cell receptor beta chains from a single sample sequenced in a study of blood T cell repertoires in COVID-19. The data were produced by immunoSEQ multiplex PCR, yet TCRdb's version contains in-frame clones alone and is incomplete. The table includes about 37,000 clones, around three quarters detected once. Sample: peripheral blood. Receptors originate from a woman aged 70-85 years with acute or convalescent COVID-19.

A remark on this clone: At one end the junction does not follow the germline gene, possibly because of a read error. This chain connects TRBV5-1 to TRBJ2-7, with 13 bases matching TRBD2. This CDR3 contains 14 residues. Germline V lookup: CDR1 SGHRS, CDR2 YFSETQ. The CDR3 sequence: CASSPDPGLAGQDF. CDR3 sequence (DNA): TGCGCCAGCAGCCCCGACCCGGGACTAGCGGGACAAGACTTC.

This chain uses TRBV29-1 with TRBJ2-2; 9 positions match TRBD1. This CDR3 spans 17 amino acids. Germline V gene sequence: CDR1 SQVTM, CDR2 ANQGSEA. V was pared by 3 bases and J by 4 bases, with 12 bases of the junction left unmatched. The CDR3 here is CSVDLVGTGKPTGELFF. CDR3 bases: TGCAGCGTTGATCTAGTAGGGACAGGGAAGCCCACCGGGGAGCTGTTTTTT.

This chain joins TRBV7-6 and TRBJ1-1; no clear D gene. The CDR3 consists of 13 residues. V shed 2 bases and J shed 6 bases, with 10 bases lying between them. Germline loops: CDR1 SGHVS, CDR2 FNYEAQ. The CDR3 protein is CASSLSRGSEAFF. The CDR3 DNA follows: TGTGCCAGCAGCTTAAGTCGGGGTTCTGAAGCTTTCTTT. Looking up the rest from reference TRBV7-6 and TRBJ1-1 gives the full variable domain: GAGVSQSPRYKVTKRGQDVALRCDPISGHVSLYWYRQALGQGPEFLTYFNYEAQQDKSGLPNDRFSAERPEGSISTLTIQRTEQRDSAMYRCASSLSRGSEAFFGQGTRLTVV.

CDR3 DNA: TGCAGCGTTGGGTTTCGAGCGCTGAGCTCCTACGAGCAGTACTTC. It specifies CSVGFRALSSYEQYF. V is TRBV29-1 and J is TRBJ2-7; D is uncertain. CDR1 and CDR2 from the germline V gene are SQVTM and ANQGSEA. V lost 4 bases and J lost 0, with 16 bases in between. CDR3 length equals 15 residues.

V is TRBV11-3 and J is TRBJ2-7, with TRBD2 identical over 14 bases. Germline V gene data show CDR1 as SGHNT and CDR2 as YENEEA. The CDR3 has 15 residues. With V trimmed by 5 bases and J by 5 bases, 5 bases remained unmatched. The CDR3 nucleotides read TGTGCCAGCAGCCCGGGACTAGCGGGAGTTAACGAGCAGTACTTC. The encoded protein is CASSPGLAGVNEQYF.

This clone is medium-sized by share. The genes are TRBV2 and TRBJ2-7, with 8 bases that match TRBD2. Germline-derived CDR1 and CDR2 are SNHLY and FYNNEI. Trimming cost V 10 bases and J 1 base; bases outside gene matches: 6. The CDR3 runs 13 residues. The CDR3 sequence: CAINLAGSYEQYF. In nucleotides, the CDR3 is TGTGCCATCAATTTAGCGGGGTCCTACGAGCAGTACTTC. Complete variable domain (other parts from reference TRBV2 and TRBJ2-7): EPEVTQTPSHQVTQMGQEVILRCVPISNHLYFYWYRQILGQKVEFLVSFYNNEISEKSEIFDDQFSVERPDGSNFTLKIRSTKLEDSAMYFCAINLAGSYEQYFGPGTRLTVT.

This clone is a singleton in its sample. This chain links TRBV7-9 with TRBJ1-2, with D tentatively TRBD1 (5 bases). Trimming took 9 bases from V and 0 from J, leaving 11 bases between them. Germline CDR1 is SEHNR and CDR2 is FQNEAQ (reference sequence). This CDR3 comprises 13 residues. CDR3 sequence: CASETRANYGYTF. For the CDR3, the DNA is TGTGCCAGTGAGACCAGGGCTAACTATGGCTACACCTTC.

The chain joins TRBV10-3 to TRBJ2-7; TRBD2 matches 15 bases. V gave up 8 bases and J gave up 2 bases; unmatched junction bases: 4. Per the germline V gene, CDR1 is ENHRY and CDR2 is SYGVKD. CDR3 size: 15 residues. CDR3: CAISGLAGGTYEQYF. The CDR3 nucleotides are TGTGCCATCTCGGGACTAGCGGGAGGAACCTACGAGCAGTACTTC.

V gene TRBV29-1 combines with J gene TRBJ2-3; D is undetermined. V was cut by 1 base and J by 0 bases, with 8 bases left in between. This CDR3 has 14 residues. The germline V gene encodes CDR1 SQVTM and CDR2 ANQGSEA. The CDR3 bases are TGCAGCGTTGAAGGAAGCGTAAGCACAGATACGCAGTATTTT. Translated, it gives CSVEGSVSTDTQYF.

This chain joins TRBV18 and TRBJ2-2; D unresolved. The CDR3 loop spans 13 amino acids. Trimming removed 2 bases at V and 6 bases at J, with 7 bases between. Germline loops: CDR1 KGHSH, CDR2 LQKENI. This CDR3 reads CASSPTAAGELFF. CDR3 nucleotide sequence: TGTGCCAGCTCACCAACAGCTGCCGGGGAGCTGTTTTTT.